The 14 T cell receptor beta chains below come from one sample, sequenced in a study of tumor and adjacent non-tumor tissue in lung cancer. RNA was extracted from bulk tissue without any cell sorting. More than 3 cm separated this lung sample from the edge of the tumor. Three rounds of nested PCR, following a modified ARM-PCR protocol, produced the TCRbeta library. Via MiXCR, TCRdb re-called the multiplex PCR reads, giving one row per CDR3 protein. The sample has 50,000 to 60,000 distinct CDR3 sequences, 60% to 80% seen once. Sample: distant non-tumor lung tissue. These receptors all stem from a woman aged 60 to 75 with non-small cell lung cancer.

In regard to this clonotype: The junction departs from germline at one end; a sequencing error may be responsible. V is TRBV5-4 and J is TRBJ2-3; 9 bases map to TRBD2. The CDR3 extends over 16 amino acids. The V gene's germline CDR1 is SGHNT and CDR2 YYREEE (reference sequence). CDR3 DNA: TGTGTCAGCAGGGGGACTAGCCCGGGGTACACAGATATGCAGTATTTT. Its protein is CVSRGTSPGYTDMQYF.

This rearrangement joins TRBV4-2 to TRBJ1-2; D might be TRBD1 (5 bases). Per germline, CDR1 LGHNA and CDR2 YNFKEQ. CDR3 size: 15 residues. V was cut by 3 bases and J by 6 bases, with 17 bases left in between. CDR3 amino acids: CASSQNGTSINGYTF. CDR3 in DNA: TGTGCCAGCAGCCAGAACGGGACCTCTATCAATGGCTACACCTTC.

Turning to this clonotype: A read error may account for a junction end that differs from germline. The chain has TRBV4-3 and TRBJ2-5; unclear D gene. Germline V gives CDR1 LGHNA, CDR2 YSLEER. This CDR3 is 15 amino acids long. CDR3 loop: CASTQKVTLGKTQYF. In DNA form, the CDR3 reads TGCGCCAGCACCCAAAAGGTCACCCTTGGCAAGACCCAGTACTTC.

For this clonotype: Relative to the germline gene, one junction end is altered; a read error may explain this. The V and J genes are TRBV29-1 and TRBJ1-2, with 10 bases matching TRBD1. This CDR3 is 12 amino acids long. Germline V CDR1 and CDR2: SQVTM, ANQGSEA. The chain's CDR3 is CSVGQGVQGCTF. CDR3 nucleotides: TGCAGCGTCGGACAGGGGGTGCAAGGCTGCACCTTC. The full variable domain, its missing parts supplied by reference TRBV29-1 and TRBJ1-2, is SAVISQKPSRDICQRGTSLTIQCQVDSQVTMMFWYRQQPGQSLTLIATANQGSEATYESGFVIDKFPISRPNLTFSTLTVSNMSPEDSSIYLCSVGQGVQGCTFGSGTRLTVV.

The table lists this clonotype with a few counts. Its ends do not fully match the called genes, so a read error is possible. The V call is TRBV12-3 or TRBV12-4, the J call TRBJ2-1; D not certain. The CDR3 covers 15 residues. CDR3 in amino acids: CSSSPPIVRSYEQFF. CDR3 in DNA: TGTTCCAGCAGCCCCCCCATAGTTAGGAGCTATGAGCAGTTCTTC.

For this clonotype: As the CDR3 is not closed by the conserved phenylalanine or tryptophan, this likely results from a read error. This chain uses TRBV15 with TRBJ1-4; D perhaps matches TRBD1 (5 bases). V was trimmed by 3 bases and J by 7 bases, leaving 12 bases between them. Germline V CDR1 and CDR2: LNHNV, YYDKDF (reference sequence). CDR3 length: 14 amino acids. Here the CDR3 reads CATSRGLIGEKLFL. CDR3 bases: TGTGCCACCAGCAGGGGGCTGATAGGTGAAAAACTGTTTCTT.

A note on this clonotype: An end of the junction does not agree with germline; a read error may underlie this. CDR3 in DNA: TGTGCCACCAGACCGGGGACCAGTCAGCCCGAGCATTTT. Protein: CATRPGTSQPEHF. The rearrangement joins TRBV24-1 to TRBJ1-5, with TRBD1 as a possible D gene (5 bases). This CDR3 contains 13 residues. Germline V lookup: CDR1 KGHDR, CDR2 SFDVKD.

This clonotype was picked up a small number of times. This chain joins TRBV18 and TRBJ1-3, with D possibly TRBD1 on 5 matching bases. The V end lost 6 bases, the J end lost 8 bases, and 14 bases lay between the germline ends. In germline, CDR1 is KGHSH, CDR2 LQKENI. CDR3 length: 13 residues. The CDR3 DNA follows: TGTGCCAGCTCTCCCGGACAACCGGACACCATATATTTT. It encodes CASSPGQPDTIYF.

This clonotype was found once. An end of the junction does not agree with germline; a read error may underlie this. J is TRBJ2-1 and V is TRBV12-3 or TRBV12-4; possibly TRBD2 for D (5 bases). The CDR3 extends over 15 amino acids. CDR3 amino acids: CANSGYQQPGNEQFF. CDR3 nucleotide sequence: TGTGCCAACAGTGGATACCAGCAGCCGGGGAATGAGCAGTTCTTC.

This chain connects TRBV12-3 or TRBV12-4 to TRBJ1-5; D is possibly TRBD2 (5 bases). The J call could be wrong; TRBJ2-3 is a better fit for the DNA end. The CDR3 extends over 14 amino acids. This chain's CDR3 is CASSRIDGNQPQYF. CDR3 sequence (DNA): TGTGCCAGCAGTCGGATCGACGGGAATCAGCCTCAGTATTTT.

This chain joins TRBV4-3 and TRBJ1-3, with 8 bases identical to TRBD1. CDR1 is LGHNA and CDR2 is YSLEER in the germline V gene. The CDR3 length is 18 residues. The junction had 15 bases not matched to a gene; V was cut back by 4 bases and J by 4 bases. The CDR3 DNA reads as TGCGCCAGCAGCCTTTCACTCAGACAGGGGACTTCGGGAAACACCATATATTTT. Its translation is CASSLSLRQGTSGNTIYF.

CDR3 coding DNA: TGTGCCAGTAATCAGACGGGGGGTCAAAAGACCCAGTACTTC. Encoded protein: CASNQTGGQKTQYF. The chain is built from TRBV6-5 and TRBJ2-5, with 7 bases aligning to TRBD2. The length of the CDR3 is 14 residues. Germline CDR1 and CDR2: MNHEY and SVGAGI. Germline trimming cut 9 bases from V and 6 bases from J; bases unmatched to any gene: 13.

With respect to this clonotype: A junction end diverges from the germline sequence, so it may reflect a read error. The rearrangement joins TRBV20-1 to TRBJ1-5; TRBD1 might be the D (5 bases). The CDR3 length is 15 residues. The germline V gene has CDR1 DFQATT and CDR2 SNEGSKA (reference sequence). The CDR3: CSASTEQGTNQPQHF. The CDR3 region has the DNA TGCAGTGCTAGTACGGAGCAGGGCACCAATCAGCCTCAGCATTTT.

Concerning this clonotype itself: Being one base from a much bigger clone, this may be a read error. V gene TRBV5-4 combines with J gene TRBJ2-2, with D possibly called TRBD1 or TRBD2 (5 bases each). The CDR3 is made up of 16 amino acids. From germline, CDR1 is SGHNT and CDR2 YYREEE (reference sequence). The V gene lost 0 bases and the J gene lost 3 bases, with 12 bases spanning the gap. CDR3: CASSLEATADTGELFF. CDR3 DNA sequence: TGTGCCAGCAGCTTGGAAGCGACAGCGGACACCGGGGAGCTGTTTTTT.